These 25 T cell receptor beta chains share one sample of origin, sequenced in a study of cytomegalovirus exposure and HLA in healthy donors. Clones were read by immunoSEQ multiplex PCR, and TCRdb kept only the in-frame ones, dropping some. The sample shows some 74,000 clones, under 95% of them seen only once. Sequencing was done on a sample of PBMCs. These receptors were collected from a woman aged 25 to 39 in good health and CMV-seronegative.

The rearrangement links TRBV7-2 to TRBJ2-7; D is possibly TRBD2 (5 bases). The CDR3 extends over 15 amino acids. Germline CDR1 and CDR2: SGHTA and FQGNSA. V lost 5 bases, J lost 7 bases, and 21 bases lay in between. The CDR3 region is CASSPITGLFGEQYF. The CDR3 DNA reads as TGTGCCAGCAGCCCCATTACCGGACTGTTCGGGGAGCAGTACTTC. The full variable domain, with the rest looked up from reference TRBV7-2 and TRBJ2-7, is GAGVSQSPSNKVTEKGKDVELRCDPISGHTALYWYRQSLGQGLEFLIYFQGNSAPDKSGLPSDRFSAERTGGSVSTLTIQRTQQEDSAVYLCASSPITGLFGEQYFGPGTRLTVT.

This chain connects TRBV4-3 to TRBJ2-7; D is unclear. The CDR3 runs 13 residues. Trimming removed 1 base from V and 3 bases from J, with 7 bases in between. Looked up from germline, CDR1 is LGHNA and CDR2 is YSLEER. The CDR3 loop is CASSQVRGYEQYF. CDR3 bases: TGCGCCAGCAGCCAAGTCAGAGGCTACGAGCAGTACTTC.

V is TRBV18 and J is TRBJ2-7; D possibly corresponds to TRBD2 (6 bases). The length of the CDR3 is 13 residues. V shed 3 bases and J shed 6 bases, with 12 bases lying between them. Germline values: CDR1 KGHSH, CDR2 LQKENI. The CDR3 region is CASSPREGSEQYF. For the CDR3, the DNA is TGTGCCAGCTCACCGCGGGAAGGTTCCGAGCAGTACTTC. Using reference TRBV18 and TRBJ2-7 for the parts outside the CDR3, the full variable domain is NAGVMQNPRHLVRRRGQEARLRCSPMKGHSHVYWYRQLPEEGLKFMVYLQKENIIDESGMPKERFSAEFPKEGPSILRIQQVVRGDSAAYFCASSPREGSEQYFGPGTRLTVT.

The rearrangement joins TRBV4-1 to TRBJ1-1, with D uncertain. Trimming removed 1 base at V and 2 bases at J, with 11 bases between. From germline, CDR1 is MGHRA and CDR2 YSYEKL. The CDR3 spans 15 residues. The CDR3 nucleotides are TGCGCCAGCAGCCAAGCCCCCATAGCAAACACTGAAGCTTTCTTT. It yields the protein CASSQAPIANTEAFF.

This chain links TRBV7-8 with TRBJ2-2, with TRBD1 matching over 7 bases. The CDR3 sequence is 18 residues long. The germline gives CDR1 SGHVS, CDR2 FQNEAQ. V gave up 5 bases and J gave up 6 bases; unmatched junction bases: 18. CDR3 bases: TGTGCCAGCAGCACCGACCGCTTAAACAGGGGTAGTGCCGGGGAGCTGTTTTTT. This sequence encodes CASSTDRLNRGSAGELFF. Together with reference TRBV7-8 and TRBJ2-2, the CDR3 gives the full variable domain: GAGVSQSPRYKVAKRGQDVALRCDPISGHVSLFWYQQALGQGPEFLTYFQNEAQLDKSGLPSDRFFAERPEGSVSTLKIQRTQQEDSAVYLCASSTDRLNRGSAGELFFGEGSRLTVL.

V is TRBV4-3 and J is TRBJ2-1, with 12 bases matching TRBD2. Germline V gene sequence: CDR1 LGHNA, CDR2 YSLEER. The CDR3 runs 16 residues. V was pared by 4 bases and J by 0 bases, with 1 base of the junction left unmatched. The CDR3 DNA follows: TGCGCCAGCAGCCCGACTAGCGGGGGCTCCTACAATGAGCAGTTCTTC. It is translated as CASSPTSGGSYNEQFF.

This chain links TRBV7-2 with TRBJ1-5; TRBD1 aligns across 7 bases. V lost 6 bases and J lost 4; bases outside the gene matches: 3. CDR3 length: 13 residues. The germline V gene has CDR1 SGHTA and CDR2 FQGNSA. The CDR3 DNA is TGTGCCAGCAGTCAGGACAGGAATCAGCCCCAGCATTTT. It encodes CASSQDRNQPQHF.

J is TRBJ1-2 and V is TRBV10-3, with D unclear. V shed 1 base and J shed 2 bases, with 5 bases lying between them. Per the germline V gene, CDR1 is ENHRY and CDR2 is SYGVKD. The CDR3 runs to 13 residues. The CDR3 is CAISEYQNYGYTF. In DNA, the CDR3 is TGTGCCATCAGTGAGTACCAGAACTATGGCTACACCTTC.

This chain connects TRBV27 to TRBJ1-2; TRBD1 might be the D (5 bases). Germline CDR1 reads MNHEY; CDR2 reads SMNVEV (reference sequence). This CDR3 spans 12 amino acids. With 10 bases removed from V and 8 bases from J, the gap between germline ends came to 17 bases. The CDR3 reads CAITRDPGGYTF. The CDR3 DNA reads TGTGCCATCACCAGGGATCCCGGAGGCTACACCTTC.

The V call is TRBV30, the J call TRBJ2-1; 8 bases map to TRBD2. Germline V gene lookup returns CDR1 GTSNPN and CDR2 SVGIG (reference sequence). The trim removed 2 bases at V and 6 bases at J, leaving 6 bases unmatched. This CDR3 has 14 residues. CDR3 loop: CAWSLRGGSNEQFF. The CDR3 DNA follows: TGTGCCTGGAGTCTCCGGGGGGGAAGCAATGAGCAGTTCTTC.

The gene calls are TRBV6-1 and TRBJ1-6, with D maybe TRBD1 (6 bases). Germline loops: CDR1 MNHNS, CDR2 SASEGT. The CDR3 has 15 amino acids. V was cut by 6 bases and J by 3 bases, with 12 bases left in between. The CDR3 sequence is CASRASQGYNSPLHF. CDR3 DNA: TGTGCCAGCAGGGCCTCACAGGGCTATAATTCACCCCTCCACTTT.

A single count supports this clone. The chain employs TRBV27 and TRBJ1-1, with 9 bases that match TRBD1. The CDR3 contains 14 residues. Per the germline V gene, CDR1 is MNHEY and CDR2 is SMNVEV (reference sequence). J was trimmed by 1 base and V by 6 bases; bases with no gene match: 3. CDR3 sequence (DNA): TGTGCCAGCAGATACAGGGGGCCGAACACTGAAGCTTTCTTT. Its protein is CASRYRGPNTEAFF.

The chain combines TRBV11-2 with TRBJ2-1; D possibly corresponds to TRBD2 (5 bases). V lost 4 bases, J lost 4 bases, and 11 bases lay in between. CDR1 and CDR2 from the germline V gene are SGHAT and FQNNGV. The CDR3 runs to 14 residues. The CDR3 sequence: CASSSLREYNEQFF. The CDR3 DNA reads TGTGCCAGCAGCTCCCTCCGGGAATACAATGAGCAGTTCTTC. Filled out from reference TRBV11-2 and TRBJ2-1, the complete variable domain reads EAGVAQSPRYKIIEKRQSVAFWCNPISGHATLYWYQQILGQGPKLLIQFQNNGVVDDSQLPKDRFSAERLKGVDSTLKIQPAKLEDSAVYLCASSSLREYNEQFFGPGTRLTVL.

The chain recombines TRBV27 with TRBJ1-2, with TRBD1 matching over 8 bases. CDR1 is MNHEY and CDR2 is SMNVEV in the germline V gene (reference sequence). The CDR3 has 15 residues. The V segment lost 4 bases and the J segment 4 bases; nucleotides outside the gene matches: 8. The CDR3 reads CASSYGQGRGYGYTF. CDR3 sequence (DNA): TGTGCCAGCAGTTACGGACAGGGCCGGGGCTATGGCTACACCTTC.

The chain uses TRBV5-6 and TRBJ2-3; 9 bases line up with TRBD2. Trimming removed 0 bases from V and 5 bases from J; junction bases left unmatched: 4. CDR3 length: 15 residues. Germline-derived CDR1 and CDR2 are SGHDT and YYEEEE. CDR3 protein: CASSLGGLALDTQYF. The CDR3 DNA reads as TGTGCCAGCAGCTTGGGGGGACTAGCTTTAGATACGCAGTATTTT.

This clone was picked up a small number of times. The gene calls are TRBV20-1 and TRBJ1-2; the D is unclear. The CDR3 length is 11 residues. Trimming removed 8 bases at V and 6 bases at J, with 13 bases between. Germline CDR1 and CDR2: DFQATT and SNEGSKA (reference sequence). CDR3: CSPWATDGYTF. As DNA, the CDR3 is TGCAGTCCTTGGGCGACCGATGGCTACACCTTC.

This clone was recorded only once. CDR3 coding DNA: TGTGCCAGCAGCTTGGAGTGGAGGACTAGAGATACGCAGTATTTT. Amino acids: CASSLEWRTRDTQYF. The chain uses TRBV5-5 and TRBJ2-3; 7 bases line up with TRBD2. Looked up from germline, CDR1 is SGHKS and CDR2 is YYEKEE (reference sequence). The CDR3 runs to 15 residues. The ends lost 0 bases at V and 5 bases at J; junction bases unmatched: 6.

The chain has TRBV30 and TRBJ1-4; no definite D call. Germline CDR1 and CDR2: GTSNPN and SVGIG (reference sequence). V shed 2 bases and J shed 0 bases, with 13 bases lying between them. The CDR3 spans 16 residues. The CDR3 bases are TGTGCCTGGAGTAGGTCCGGGATGGCAACTAATGAAAAACTGTTTTTT. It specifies CAWSRSGMATNEKLFF.

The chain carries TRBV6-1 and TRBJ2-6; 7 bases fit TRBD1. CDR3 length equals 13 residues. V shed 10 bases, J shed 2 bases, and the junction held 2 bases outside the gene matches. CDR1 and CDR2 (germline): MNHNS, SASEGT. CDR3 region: CANQGAGANVLTF. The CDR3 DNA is TGTGCCAACCAGGGGGCTGGGGCCAACGTCCTGACTTTC.

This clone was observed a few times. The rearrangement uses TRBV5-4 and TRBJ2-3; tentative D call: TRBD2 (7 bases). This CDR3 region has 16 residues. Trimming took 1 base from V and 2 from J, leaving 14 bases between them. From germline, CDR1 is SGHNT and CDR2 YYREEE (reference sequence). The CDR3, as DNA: TGTGCCAGCAGCTTGTTGGCGGGGGCAGTCACAGATACGCAGTATTTT. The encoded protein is CASSLLAGAVTDTQYF.

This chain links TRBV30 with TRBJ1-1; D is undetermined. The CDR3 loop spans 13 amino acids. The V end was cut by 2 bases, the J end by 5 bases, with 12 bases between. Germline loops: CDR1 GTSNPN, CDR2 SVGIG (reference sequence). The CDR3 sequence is CAWSRRAGTEAFF. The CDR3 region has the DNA TGTGCCTGGAGTAGGAGGGCCGGGACTGAAGCTTTCTTT.

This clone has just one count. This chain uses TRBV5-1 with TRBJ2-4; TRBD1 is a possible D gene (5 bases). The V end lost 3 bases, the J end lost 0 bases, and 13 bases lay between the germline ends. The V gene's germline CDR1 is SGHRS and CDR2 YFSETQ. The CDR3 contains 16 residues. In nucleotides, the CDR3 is TGCGCCAGCAGCTCCCCCAGGGCCGAAGCCAAAAACATTCAGTACTTC. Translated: CASSSPRAEAKNIQYF.

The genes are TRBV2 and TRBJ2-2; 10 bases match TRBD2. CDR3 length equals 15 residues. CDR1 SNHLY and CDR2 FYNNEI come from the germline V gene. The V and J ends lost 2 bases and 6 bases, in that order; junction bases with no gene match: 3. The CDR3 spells CASSERAGGPGELFF. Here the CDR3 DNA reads TGTGCCAGCAGTGAACGAGCGGGGGGGCCCGGGGAGCTGTTTTTT.

In DNA, the CDR3 is TGTGCCAGCAGCTTGGCCCTCGGCACAGCAACTCAGTCCAATACGCAGTATTTT. Amino acids: CASSLALGTATQSNTQYF. This sequence joins TRBV5-4 and TRBJ2-3; D is unresolved. This CDR3 has 18 amino acids. V was shortened by 0 bases and J by 7 bases, with 24 bases between the two germline ends. CDR1 SGHNT and CDR2 YYREEE come from the germline V gene (reference sequence).

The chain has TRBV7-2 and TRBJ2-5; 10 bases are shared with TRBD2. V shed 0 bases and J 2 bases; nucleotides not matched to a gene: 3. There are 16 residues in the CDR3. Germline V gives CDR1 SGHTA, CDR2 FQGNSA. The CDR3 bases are TGTGCCAGCAGCTTAGCGTTAGCGGGGGGACAAGAGACCCAGTACTTC. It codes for CASSLALAGGQETQYF.